These 25 T cell receptor beta chains were all obtained from the same sample, sequenced in a study of blood T cell repertoires in COVID-19. This table comes from immunoSEQ multiplex PCR, and its TCRdb copy is limited to in-frame clones, with some not included. The top ten hold more than 0.75% of the sample, which has roughly 250,000 clones, roughly 85% seen once. Sequencing input: peripheral blood. The source is a man aged 35-49 years with acute or convalescent COVID-19.

This clone was seen more than once but under ten times. The chain links TRBV21-1 to TRBJ1-2; the DNA was not compared with TRBD1, the D call given in the table. TRBV21-1 is termed a pseudogene. This CDR3 region has 16 residues. The CDR3 DNA reads as TGTGCCAGCAGCAAAGTTTGGTGGGACAGGGACTATGGCTACACCTTC. Its translation: CASSKVWWDRDYGYTF.

The gene calls are TRBV19 and TRBJ2-1; 16 positions agree with TRBD2. The trim removed 9 bases at V and 9 bases at J, leaving 11 bases unmatched. The germline gives CDR1 LNHDA, CDR2 SQIVND (reference sequence). The CDR3 extends over 16 amino acids. The CDR3 protein is CASTNPGLAGGVEQFF. As DNA, the CDR3 is TGTGCCAGCACTAACCCGGGACTAGCGGGGGGGGTTGAGCAGTTCTTC.

The rearrangement links TRBV5-1 to TRBJ1-5; D uncertain. Per the germline V gene, CDR1 is SGHRS and CDR2 is YFSETQ. The length of the CDR3 is 15 residues. The V end lost 4 bases, the J end lost 0 bases, and 11 bases lay between the germline ends. This chain's CDR3 is CASSPSGDSNQPQHF. CDR3 bases: TGCGCCAGCAGCCCCAGCGGGGATAGCAATCAGCCCCAGCATTTT.

The chain employs TRBV7-2 and TRBJ2-3; 10 positions match TRBD1. Looked up from germline, CDR1 is SGHTA and CDR2 is FQGNSA. CDR3 length equals 15 residues. The V and J ends lost 5 bases and 0 bases, in that order; junction bases with no gene match: 2. Here the CDR3 reads CASSPGQGSTDTQYF. The CDR3 DNA reads TGTGCCAGCAGCCCGGGACAGGGGAGCACAGATACGCAGTATTTT.

For this clone: Other DNA variants within this sample encode the same CDR3. The chain links TRBV10-1 to TRBJ1-1, with D tentatively TRBD1 (5 bases). The CDR3 sequence is 14 residues long. Germline values: CDR1 WNHNN, CDR2 SYGVQD (reference sequence). Trimming removed 6 bases from V and 3 bases from J, with 14 bases in between. CDR3 in amino acids: CASRVGRRDTEAFF. DNA for the CDR3: TGCGCCAGCAGAGTGGGGCGCCGGGACACTGAAGCTTTCTTT.

The chain combines TRBV18 with TRBJ1-1; no firm D call. This CDR3 spans 13 amino acids. In germline, CDR1 is KGHSH, CDR2 LQKENI. Trimming stripped 4 bases from V and 0 bases from J, with 6 bases between. The CDR3 sequence is CASSLAVNTEAFF. The CDR3 coding sequence is TGTGCCAGCTCACTCGCGGTGAACACTGAAGCTTTCTTT.

The chain recombines TRBV24-1 with TRBJ2-3, with unresolved D. The CDR3 runs to 15 residues. V was clipped by 9 bases and J by 2 bases, with 17 bases between them. Germline lookup yields CDR1 KGHDR and CDR2 SFDVKD. The CDR3 loop is CATQPSGPHTDTQYF. The CDR3 nucleotides read TGTGCCACCCAACCATCTGGCCCCCACACAGATACGCAGTATTTT.

CDR3 in amino acids: CSALAEHTQYF. CDR3 DNA sequence: TGCAGTGCCCTCGCCGAGCATACGCAGTATTTT. The chain couples TRBV20-1 to TRBJ2-3, with D hard to call. The V and J ends lost 6 bases and 7 bases respectively, with 11 bases between them. Germline lookup yields CDR1 DFQATT and CDR2 SNEGSKA (reference sequence). The CDR3 has 11 residues.

The chain combines TRBV4-2 with TRBJ2-7, with 9 bases that match TRBD2. Germline V gene sequence: CDR1 LGHNA, CDR2 YNFKEQ. Unmatched junction bases numbered 10, after V lost 5 bases and J lost 2 bases. CDR3 length equals 16 residues. CDR3 coding DNA: TGTGCCAGCAGCTTCGTCCCTCTAGCGGGGCCCTACGAGCAGTACTTC. As protein: CASSFVPLAGPYEQYF.

The genes are TRBV6-5 and TRBJ1-2; 8 bases fit TRBD1. V was clipped by 6 bases and J by 0 bases; unmatched bases: 0. Germline CDR1 reads MNHEY; CDR2 reads SVGAGI. The length of the CDR3 is 13 residues. The CDR3 region is CASRDRANYGYTF. CDR3 sequence (DNA): TGTGCCAGCAGGGACAGGGCTAACTATGGCTACACCTTC.

The chain recombines TRBV3-1 (or the pseudogene TRBV3-2) with TRBJ1-2; 9 bases match TRBD1. Trimming cost V 4 bases and J 6 bases; bases outside gene matches: 9. Germline assignment: CDR1 LGHDT and CDR2 YNNKEL (reference sequence). The CDR3 sequence is 15 residues long. CDR3 nucleotides: TGTGCCAGCAGCCGGGGGACAGGGAGTTGGGATGGCTACACCTTC. Translation gives CASSRGTGSWDGYTF.

The chain recombines TRBV7-2 with TRBJ2-3, with 9 bases aligning to TRBD2. The V gene end was trimmed by 3 bases and the J gene end by 1 base; junction bases not matched to a gene: 5. Germline CDR1 and CDR2: SGHTA and FQGNSA. CDR3 length equals 16 residues. The CDR3 nucleotides are TGTGCCAGCAGCTTTGGGACTAGCTCCCGCACAGATACGCAGTATTTT. Protein sequence: CASSFGTSSRTDTQYF. The whole variable domain, filled in from reference TRBV7-2 and TRBJ2-3, reads GAGVSQSPSNKVTEKGKDVELRCDPISGHTALYWYRQSLGQGLEFLIYFQGNSAPDKSGLPSDRFSAERTGGSVSTLTIQRTQQEDSAVYLCASSFGTSSRTDTQYFGPGTRLTVL.

The V gene is TRBV5-1, the J gene TRBJ1-3; tentatively, D is TRBD1 (6 bases). The V gene lost 2 bases and the J gene lost 2 bases, with 14 bases spanning the gap. The CDR3 spans 16 residues. Per the germline V gene, CDR1 is SGHRS and CDR2 is YFSETQ. The CDR3 sequence: CASSLSGAPAGNTIYF. In DNA form, the CDR3 reads TGCGCCAGCAGCTTATCAGGGGCCCCAGCTGGAAACACCATATATTTT.

This chain joins TRBV11-2 and TRBJ1-2; TRBD1 might be the D (5 bases). The germline V gene has CDR1 SGHAT and CDR2 FQNNGV. The CDR3 covers 13 residues. V lost 0 bases to trimming and J lost 7 bases, with 9 bases between them. The CDR3 nucleotides are TGTGCCAGCAGCTTAGAGGTGGGGGGTGGCTACACCTTC. Its protein is CASSLEVGGGYTF.

The rearrangement joins TRBV10-3 to TRBJ1-4; perhaps TRBD1 as D (6 bases). There are 14 residues in the CDR3. From germline, CDR1 is ENHRY and CDR2 SYGVKD. The V and J ends lost 6 bases and 5 bases respectively, with 13 bases between them. CDR3 nucleotide sequence: TGTGCCATCAGCCCACAGGGACGGAATGAAAAACTGTTTTTT. The encoded protein is CAISPQGRNEKLFF.

This rearrangement joins TRBV5-1 to TRBJ2-3, with 7 bases that match TRBD1. CDR3 length: 14 amino acids. The V gene end was trimmed by 3 bases and the J gene end by 6 bases; junction bases not matched to a gene: 7. Germline V gene lookup returns CDR1 SGHRS and CDR2 YFSETQ. CDR3 nucleotide sequence: TGCGCCAGCAGCTGGAACAGGGGTCGGGATACGCAGTATTTT. It is translated as CASSWNRGRDTQYF.

On this clone: This specimen includes other DNA sequences encoding the same CDR3. This chain links TRBV18 with TRBJ2-7, with 13 positions matching TRBD2. V lost 2 bases to trimming and J lost 2 bases; unmatched junction nucleotides: 0. CDR3 length: 15 amino acids. The germline CDR1 and CDR2 sequences are KGHSH and LQKENI. This CDR3 reads CASSPGTSGAYEQYF. The DNA of the CDR3 is TGTGCCAGCTCACCAGGGACTAGCGGGGCCTACGAGCAGTACTTC.

The chain couples TRBV6-2 or TRBV6-3 to TRBJ2-1, with 8 bases matching TRBD2. V shed 5 bases and J 8 bases; nucleotides not matched to a gene: 8. Germline CDR1 MNHEY, CDR2 SVGEGT. This CDR3 has 14 amino acids. The CDR3 DNA is TGTGCCAGCAGTCTCAACGGGGGGGCCCATGAGCAGTTCTTC. Its protein is CASSLNGGAHEQFF.

Concerning this clone itself: Distinct nucleotide sequences in the sample also encode this CDR3. The V and J genes are TRBV14 and TRBJ2-7; D is ambiguous. Germline V gene lookup returns CDR1 SGHDN and CDR2 FVKESK. This CDR3 is built from 11 residues. V was trimmed by 3 bases and J by 4 bases, leaving 4 bases between them. In DNA, the CDR3 is TGTGCCAGCAGCCACGGTTACGAGCAGTACTTC. It translates to CASSHGYEQYF.

This clone came up once. The chain combines TRBV4-3 with TRBJ2-1, with 7 bases lining up with TRBD2. The trim removed 0 bases at V and 1 base at J, leaving 3 bases unmatched. The CDR3 covers 16 residues. The germline gives CDR1 LGHNA, CDR2 YSLEER. Here the CDR3 reads CASSQDSGGSYNEQFF. The CDR3 DNA follows: TGCGCCAGCAGCCAAGATTCGGGGGGTTCCTACAATGAGCAGTTCTTC.

V gene TRBV5-5 combines with J gene TRBJ2-3, with 14 bases aligning to TRBD2. V shed 1 base, J shed 4 bases, and the junction held 11 bases outside the gene matches. The CDR3 is 19 residues long. CDR1 SGHKS and CDR2 YYEKEE come from the germline V gene (reference sequence). CDR3 sequence reads: CASSLRTQRLAGGSDTQYF. The CDR3, as DNA: TGTGCCAGCAGCTTGCGGACCCAAAGACTAGCGGGGGGGTCAGATACGCAGTATTTT.

This chain uses TRBV24-1 with TRBJ2-3; D gene ambiguous. V lost 1 base and J lost 0, with 4 bases in between. Looked up from germline, CDR1 is KGHDR and CDR2 is SFDVKD. The CDR3 is 14 amino acids. CDR3 coding DNA: TGTGCCACCAGTGATTTTCCTAGCACAGATACGCAGTATTTT. Its protein product is CATSDFPSTDTQYF.

This CDR3 is CASSQDRTGTTDTQYF. DNA of the CDR3: TGCGCCAGCAGCCAGGATAGGACAGGGACCACAGATACGCAGTATTTT. The chain employs TRBV4-3 and TRBJ2-3; 8 bases match TRBD1. V shed 3 bases, J shed 2 bases, and the junction held 7 bases outside the gene matches. The CDR3 extends over 16 amino acids. Per the germline V gene, CDR1 is LGHNA and CDR2 is YSLEER.

This chain connects TRBV5-6 to TRBJ1-5, with TRBD1 matching over 10 bases. This CDR3 contains 15 residues. CDR1 is SGHDT and CDR2 is YYEEEE in the germline V gene. The V and J ends lost 5 bases and 4 bases, in that order; junction bases with no gene match: 6. The CDR3 DNA sequence: TGTGCCAGCAGTCGGGACAGGGGCTTGAATCAGCCCCAGCATTTT. Its protein is CASSRDRGLNQPQHF. Filled out from reference TRBV5-6 and TRBJ1-5, the complete variable domain reads DAGVTQSPTHLIKTRGQQVTLRCSPKSGHDTVSWYQQALGQGPQFIFQYYEEEERQRGNFPDRFSGHQFPNYSSELNVNALLLGDSALYLCASSRDRGLNQPQHFGDGTRLSIL.

J is TRBJ2-3 and V is TRBV3-1 (or the pseudogene TRBV3-2), with 9 bases matching TRBD2. CDR3 size: 15 residues. CDR1 and CDR2 from the germline V gene are LGHDT and YNNKEL (reference sequence). The ends lost 1 base at V and 2 bases at J; junction bases unmatched: 1. For the CDR3, the DNA is TGTGCCAGCAGCCAAGGACTAGCGGCCACAGATACGCAGTATTTT. Its protein product is CASSQGLAATDTQYF.